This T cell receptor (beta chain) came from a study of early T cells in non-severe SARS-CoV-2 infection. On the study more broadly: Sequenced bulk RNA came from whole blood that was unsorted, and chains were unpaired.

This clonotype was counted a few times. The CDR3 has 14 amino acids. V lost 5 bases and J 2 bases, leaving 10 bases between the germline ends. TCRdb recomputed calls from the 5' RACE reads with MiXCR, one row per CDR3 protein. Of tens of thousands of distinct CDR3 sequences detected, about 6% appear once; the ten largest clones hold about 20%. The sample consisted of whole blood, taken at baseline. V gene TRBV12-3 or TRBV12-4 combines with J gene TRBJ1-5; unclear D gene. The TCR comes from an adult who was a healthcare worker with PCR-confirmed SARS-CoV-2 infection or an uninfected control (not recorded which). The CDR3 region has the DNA TGTGCCAGCAGTCTCAGGAGGGGCAATCAGCCCCAGCATTTT. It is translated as CASSLRRGNQPQHF.